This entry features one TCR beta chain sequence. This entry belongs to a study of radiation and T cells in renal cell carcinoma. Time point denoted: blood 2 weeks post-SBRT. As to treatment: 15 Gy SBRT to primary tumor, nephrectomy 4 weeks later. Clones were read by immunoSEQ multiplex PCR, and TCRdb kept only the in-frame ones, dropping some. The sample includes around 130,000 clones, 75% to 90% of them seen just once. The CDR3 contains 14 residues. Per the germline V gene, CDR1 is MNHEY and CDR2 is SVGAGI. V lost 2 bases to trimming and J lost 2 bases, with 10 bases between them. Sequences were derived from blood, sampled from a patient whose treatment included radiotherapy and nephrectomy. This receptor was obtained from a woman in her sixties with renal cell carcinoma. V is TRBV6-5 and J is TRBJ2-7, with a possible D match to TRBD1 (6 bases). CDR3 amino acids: CASSYNRATYEQYF. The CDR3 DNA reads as TGTGCCAGCAGTTACAACAGGGCCACCTACGAGCAGTACTTC.